What follows describes a single T cell receptor (beta chain). Its antigen is as yet unknown. This record belongs to a study of cytomegalovirus exposure and HLA in healthy donors. Broader study findings: Later analysis revealed greater clonal expansion in HLA-associated TCR beta chains than in equally common others.

The primer mix had 60 Vbeta and 13 Jbeta primers. Profiling relied on immunoSEQ multiplex PCR, and the TCRdb table lists in-frame clones only, not all of them. In the table there are around 130,000 clones, about three quarters of which are singletons. Sequenced: PBMCs. This sequence was found in a woman under 30 in good health and CMV-seronegative.

CDR3 sequence reads: CATSRDRSGVAKNIQYF. CDR3 DNA sequence: TGTGCCACCAGCAGAGATCGGAGCGGAGTAGCCAAAAACATTCAGTACTTC. This sequence joins TRBV15 and TRBJ2-4, with D tentatively TRBD2 (5 bases). Trimming took 0 bases from V and 0 from J, leaving 12 bases between them. Germline V gives CDR1 LNHNV, CDR2 YYDKDF (reference sequence). The CDR3 totals 17 residues.